The next 19 T cell receptor beta chains were all read from a single sample in a study of blood T cell repertoires in COVID-19. TCRdb keeps only in-frame clones here, not all; method: immunoSEQ multiplex PCR. This sample has almost 400,000 clones, with more than 75% found just once. Sequencing was done on a sample of peripheral blood. The receptors here all came from a woman aged 60-75 years with COVID-19, enrolled during active disease.

The chain combines TRBV18 with TRBJ2-4; weak D call: TRBD2 (5 bases). The CDR3 runs to 12 residues. V lost 4 bases and J 9 bases, leaving 10 bases between the germline ends. Germline-derived CDR1 and CDR2 are KGHSH and LQKENI. The CDR3 nucleotides are TGTGCCAGCTCACAAACAGAGGGCATTCAGTACTTC. The encoded protein is CASSQTEGIQYF.

The J gene is TRBJ1-4, the V gene TRBV18; D not resolved. CDR1 and CDR2 (germline): KGHSH, LQKENI. The CDR3 runs 15 residues. Trimming took off 2 bases at V and 0 bases at J, with 7 bases between the two ends. In DNA, the CDR3 is TGTGCCAGCTCACCAACCACAGCAACTAATGAAAAACTGTTTTTT. This codes for CASSPTTATNEKLFF.

The CDR3 region has the DNA TGCGCCAGCAGCCCGGGGGACCGCCCTGAAGGTCAGCCCCAGCATTTT. It yields the protein CASSPGDRPEGQPQHF. This rearrangement joins TRBV5-1 to TRBJ1-5; perhaps TRBD1 as D (5 bases). The CDR3 totals 16 residues. Trimming removed 4 bases from V and 6 bases from J, with 20 bases in between. CDR1 and CDR2 from the germline V gene are SGHRS and YFSETQ.

The chain employs TRBV5-5 and TRBJ2-1; TRBD1 aligns across 10 bases. V lost 4 bases and J lost 8; bases outside the gene matches: 9. The CDR3 has 15 residues. Looked up from germline, CDR1 is SGHKS and CDR2 is YYEKEE (reference sequence). In DNA form, the CDR3 reads TGTGCCAGCAGCGTCCCGGGACAGGGGTATTATGAGCAGTTCTTC. Residues: CASSVPGQGYYEQFF. The variable domain in full, completed from reference TRBV5-5 and TRBJ2-1, reads DAGVTQSPTHLIKTRGQQVTLRCSPISGHKSVSWYQQVLGQGPQFIFQYYEKEERGRGNFPDRFSARQFPNYSSELNVNALLLGDSALYLCASSVPGQGYYEQFFGPGTRLTVL.

The J gene is TRBJ1-3, the V gene TRBV19; D unclear. CDR1 LNHDA and CDR2 SQIVND come from the germline V gene (reference sequence). This CDR3 has 13 residues. V was shortened by 6 bases and J by 0 bases, with 6 bases between the two germline ends. In nucleotides, the CDR3 is TGTGCCAGTAGACAGCTCTCTGGAAACACCATATATTTT. It translates to CASRQLSGNTIYF.

The chain recombines TRBV10-1 with TRBJ2-1; 11 nucleotides match TRBD2. CDR3 length equals 16 residues. The germline CDR1 and CDR2 sequences are WNHNN and SYGVQD (reference sequence). V lost 3 bases to trimming and J lost 7 bases; unmatched junction nucleotides: 8. For the CDR3, the DNA is TGCGCCAGCAGTGACCCCCTAGCGGGGGGTAAGAATGAGCAGTTCTTC. Translation gives CASSDPLAGGKNEQFF.

The chain is built from TRBV18 and TRBJ1-2; 7 positions agree with TRBD1. CDR1 and CDR2 (germline): KGHSH, LQKENI. Losses at the gene ends were 4 bases for V and 6 bases for J; bases not matched to a gene: 20. This CDR3 contains 18 residues. CDR3 residues: CASSRLLEQGGSRDGYTF. The DNA of the CDR3 is TGTGCCAGCTCACGGTTGTTAGAGCAGGGGGGCTCCCGAGATGGCTACACCTTC.

The V call is TRBV5-5, the J call TRBJ2-2; possibly TRBD1 for D (5 bases). From germline, CDR1 is SGHKS and CDR2 YYEKEE (reference sequence). The CDR3 totals 16 residues. Trimming cost V 0 bases and J 1 base, with 10 bases left between them. In nucleotides, the CDR3 is TGTGCCAGCAGCTTGGTTTATAGGGGGAACACCGGGGAGCTGTTTTTT. It translates to CASSLVYRGNTGELFF.

This clone appeared once. The chain carries TRBV3-1 (or the pseudogene TRBV3-2) and TRBJ2-7; D is uncertain. CDR3 length: 14 residues. CDR1 LGHDT and CDR2 YNNKEL come from the germline V gene (reference sequence). Between the trimmed V and J ends, which lost 4 bases and 5 bases, there was a span of 15 bases. CDR3 nucleotide sequence: TGTGCCAGCAGCCCCTTGGGCCTTTCTGACGAGCAGTACTTC. Protein sequence: CASSPLGLSDEQYF.

This sequence joins TRBV5-1 and TRBJ1-5; the match to TRBD1 covers 7 bases. V shed 3 bases, J shed 9 bases, and the junction held 15 bases outside the gene matches. CDR3 length equals 16 residues. The V gene's germline CDR1 is SGHRS and CDR2 YFSETQ. CDR3 nucleotide sequence: TGCGCCAGCAGCTCCTTGACAGGGAGGAGGCATGGGCCCCAGCATTTT. It encodes CASSSLTGRRHGPQHF.

The V gene is TRBV24-1, the J gene TRBJ2-3; 7 bases match TRBD2. This CDR3 region has 19 residues. V was pared by 4 bases and J by 4 bases, with 19 bases of the junction left unmatched. CDR1 is KGHDR and CDR2 is SFDVKD in the germline V gene. In DNA form, the CDR3 reads TGTGCCACCAGTGAGGCTTCGGGGAGGGGCGAAGGGAACTCAGATACGCAGTATTTT. This codes for CATSEASGRGEGNSDTQYF.

The chain carries TRBV30 and TRBJ2-1, with D possibly TRBD1 on 7 matching bases. V lost 2 bases to trimming and J lost 2 bases, with 10 bases between them. The CDR3 loop spans 14 amino acids. Per the germline V gene, CDR1 is GTSNPN and CDR2 is SVGIG (reference sequence). Here the CDR3 DNA reads TGTGCCTGGAGTCAGGGGGGAACCTACAATGAGCAGTTCTTC. Its protein product is CAWSQGGTYNEQFF.

This rearrangement joins TRBV6-4 to TRBJ2-2; 9 bases are shared with TRBD1. The trim removed 6 bases at V and 3 bases at J, leaving 8 bases unmatched. CDR1 is MRHNA, CDR2 SNTAGT, per germline. The CDR3 runs 16 residues. Here the CDR3 reads CASSITGTGHTGELFF. For the CDR3, the DNA is TGTGCCAGCAGCATAACCGGGACAGGGCACACCGGGGAGCTGTTTTTT.

The rearrangement uses TRBV5-6 and TRBJ1-4; TRBD1 aligns across 7 bases. J was trimmed by 8 bases and V by 2 bases; bases with no gene match: 6. The germline V gene encodes CDR1 SGHDT and CDR2 YYEEEE. This CDR3 is built from 14 residues. Written as DNA, the CDR3 is TGTGCCAGCAGCTTAAAGGGGGCATGGGAAAAACTGTTTTTT. Protein product: CASSLKGAWEKLFF. Full variable domain (outside the CDR3, taken from reference TRBV5-6 and TRBJ1-4): DAGVTQSPTHLIKTRGQQVTLRCSPKSGHDTVSWYQQALGQGPQFIFQYYEEEERQRGNFPDRFSGHQFPNYSSELNVNALLLGDSALYLCASSLKGAWEKLFFGSGTQLSVL.

V is TRBV2 and J is TRBJ1-6; 8 positions match TRBD1. J gave up 0 bases and V 6 bases, and 7 bases lay outside the gene matches. The germline CDR1 and CDR2 sequences are SNHLY and FYNNEI. The CDR3 length is 17 residues. CDR3 coding DNA: TGTGCCAGCAGCCGTGGACAGGGTGGCTCCTATAATTCACCCCTCCACTTT. Encoded protein: CASSRGQGGSYNSPLHF. The full variable domain, with the rest looked up from reference TRBV2 and TRBJ1-6, is EPEVTQTPSHQVTQMGQEVILRCVPISNHLYFYWYRQILGQKVEFLVSFYNNEISEKSEIFDDQFSVERPDGSNFTLKIRSTKLEDSAMYFCASSRGQGGSYNSPLHFGNGTRLTVT.

This chain's CDR3 is CAWSPSRGNTIYF. CDR3 in DNA: TGTGCCTGGAGTCCCTCCAGGGGAAACACCATATATTTT. V usage is TRBV30 and J usage is TRBJ1-3; no definite D call. Trimming pared 2 bases from V and 4 bases from J, leaving 9 bases between. The germline V gene has CDR1 GTSNPN and CDR2 SVGIG (reference sequence). CDR3 length: 13 amino acids.

The chain links TRBV5-8 to TRBJ2-5; the D gene is possibly TRBD2 (5 bases). Germline assignment: CDR1 SGHTS and CDR2 YDEGEE. This CDR3 has 14 amino acids. The V gene lost 5 bases and the J gene lost 6 bases, with 17 bases spanning the gap. In nucleotides, the CDR3 is TGTGCCAGCAGAGCGGCGGGCCAACGGCAGACCCAGTACTTC. It is translated as CASRAAGQRQTQYF.

The chain carries TRBV5-1 and TRBJ2-3, with TRBD1 matching over 9 bases. This CDR3 spans 15 amino acids. Germline values: CDR1 SGHRS, CDR2 YFSETQ. Trimming removed 0 bases from V and 6 bases from J; junction bases left unmatched: 5. CDR3 amino acids: CASSLVGQGSDTQYF. Here the CDR3 DNA reads TGCGCCAGCAGCTTGGTGGGACAGGGCTCCGATACGCAGTATTTT. Looking up the rest from reference TRBV5-1 and TRBJ2-3 gives the full variable domain: KAGVTQTPRYLIKTRGQQVTLSCSPISGHRSVSWYQQTPGQGLQFLFEYFSETQRNKGNFPGRFSGRQFSNSRSEMNVSTLELGDSALYLCASSLVGQGSDTQYFGPGTRLTVL.

The CDR3 DNA is TGCGCCAGCAGCTTGAGAGGGAATGAAAAACTGTTTTTT. Its translation: CASSLRGNEKLFF. The rearrangement links TRBV5-1 to TRBJ1-4; D remains unclear. The CDR3 extends over 13 amino acids. Germline V CDR1 and CDR2: SGHRS, YFSETQ. The germline V and J ends were trimmed by 1 base and 5 bases, with 6 bases remaining between them.